The 22 T cell receptor beta chains below all came from one sample that was sequenced in a study of beta chain features in type 1 diabetes. Reverse transcribing all isolated RNA meant expressed TCRB transcripts were sequenced. The repertoire was sequenced with immunoSEQ multiplex PCR; TCRdb's copy has only in-frame clones and lacks some. This repertoire shows 900,000 or so clones, about a sixth found once; its top ten account for around 0.02%. Input material: naive CD4+ T cells from blood. Receptor source: a woman between 18 and 29 years old in good health.

Only a few counts were recorded for this clone. The gene calls are TRBV7-9 and TRBJ2-7; the match to TRBD1 covers 8 bases. The CDR3 is 15 amino acids. Germline CDR1 reads SEHNR; CDR2 reads FQNEAQ (reference sequence). The trim removed 5 bases at V and 6 bases at J, leaving 12 bases unmatched. The CDR3 reads CASSPRDRLVSEQYF. In DNA form, the CDR3 reads TGTGCCAGCAGCCCCAGGGACAGGTTGGTAAGCGAGCAGTACTTC.

The chain has TRBV7-6 and TRBJ1-4, with no clear D. The CDR3 is 15 residues long. The germline gives CDR1 SGHVS, CDR2 FNYEAQ. V lost 1 base to trimming and J lost 7 bases, with 13 bases between them. The CDR3 is CASSLEAWVSEKLFF. DNA for the CDR3: TGTGCCAGCAGCTTAGAAGCTTGGGTCTCTGAAAAACTGTTTTTT.

This clone has just a few counts. The J gene is TRBJ2-5, the V gene TRBV2; D perhaps matches TRBD2 (5 bases). The CDR3 sequence is 15 residues long. Trimming removed 6 bases from V and 3 bases from J, with 17 bases in between. Per the germline V gene, CDR1 is SNHLY and CDR2 is FYNNEI. CDR3: CASRAPWAGEETQYF. CDR3 sequence (DNA): TGTGCCAGCAGGGCCCCATGGGCCGGGGAAGAGACCCAGTACTTC.

The CDR3 nucleotides read TGTGCCAGCAGTGAAGCCGAATACGAGCAGTACTTC. This codes for CASSEAEYEQYF. The chain is built from TRBV2 and TRBJ2-7; D call uncertain. The CDR3 covers 12 residues. The V end lost 0 bases, the J end lost 4 bases, and 4 bases lay between the germline ends. The V gene's germline CDR1 is SNHLY and CDR2 FYNNEI.

This clone was seen only a few times. The chain has TRBV7-9 and TRBJ2-5; 7 bases line up with TRBD2. The V gene's germline CDR1 is SEHNR and CDR2 FQNEAQ (reference sequence). Losses at the gene ends were 4 bases for V and 5 bases for J; bases not matched to a gene: 7. The CDR3 loop spans 14 amino acids. This CDR3 reads CASSSGSGGETQYF. The DNA of the CDR3 is TGTGCCAGCAGCTCCGGGTCCGGGGGGGAGACCCAGTACTTC. The entire variable domain, with the rest obtained from reference TRBV7-9 and TRBJ2-5, is as follows: DTGVSQNPRHKITKRGQNVTFRCDPISEHNRLYWYRQTLGQGPEFLTYFQNEAQLEKSRLLSDRFSAERPKGSFSTLEIQRTEQGDSAMYLCASSSGSGGETQYFGPGTRLLVL.

The V and J genes are TRBV28 and TRBJ2-6; D is unresolved. V lost 3 bases, J lost 2 bases, and 5 bases lay in between. This CDR3 region has 14 residues. Germline CDR1 and CDR2: MDHEN and SYDVKM. The CDR3 reads CASSFVPGANVLTF. CDR3 in DNA: TGTGCCAGCAGTTTCGTTCCTGGGGCCAACGTCCTGACTTTC.

The chain has TRBV5-1 and TRBJ1-4; D is perhaps TRBD1 (5 bases). V was clipped by 1 base and J by 5 bases, with 9 bases between them. This CDR3 region has 14 residues. Germline values: CDR1 SGHRS, CDR2 YFSETQ. The CDR3, as DNA: TGCGCCAGCAGCTTGCCAGGGAGCAATGAAAAACTGTTTTTT. Encoded protein: CASSLPGSNEKLFF. The whole variable domain, filled in from reference TRBV5-1 and TRBJ1-4, reads KAGVTQTPRYLIKTRGQQVTLSCSPISGHRSVSWYQQTPGQGLQFLFEYFSETQRNKGNFPGRFSGRQFSNSRSEMNVSTLELGDSALYLCASSLPGSNEKLFFGSGTQLSVL.

This clone was seen only a few times. J is TRBJ2-3 and V is TRBV7-6; D may be TRBD1 or TRBD2 (5 bases each). Germline assignment: CDR1 SGHVS and CDR2 FNYEAQ. The V end was cut by 1 base, the J end by 0 bases, with 11 bases between. The CDR3 contains 16 residues. The CDR3 coding sequence is TGTGCCAGCAGCTTAGACCTGGGGGTGAGCACAGATACGCAGTATTTT. Residues: CASSLDLGVSTDTQYF. Combining the CDR3 with reference TRBV7-6 and TRBJ2-3 gives the whole variable domain GAGVSQSPRYKVTKRGQDVALRCDPISGHVSLYWYRQALGQGPEFLTYFNYEAQQDKSGLPNDRFSAERPEGSISTLTIQRTEQRDSAMYRCASSLDLGVSTDTQYFGPGTRLTVL.

This clone occurred a few times. The chain carries TRBV7-9 and TRBJ2-1, with a weak D call TRBD2 (5 bases). V lost 1 base and J 8 bases, leaving 12 bases between the germline ends. This CDR3 has 14 amino acids. Germline values: CDR1 SEHNR, CDR2 FQNEAQ (reference sequence). CDR3 nucleotides: TGTGCCAGCAGCTTAGAGATTTCGGACTATGAGCAGTTCTTC. It translates to CASSLEISDYEQFF.

This rearrangement joins TRBV4-3 to TRBJ2-5, with a weak D call TRBD1 (6 bases). V lost 4 bases and J 3 bases, leaving 15 bases between the germline ends. The germline CDR1 and CDR2 sequences are LGHNA and YSLEER. This CDR3 is built from 15 residues. The CDR3 protein is CASSRHTGWEETQYF. The DNA for the CDR3 is TGCGCCAGCAGCCGACATACAGGGTGGGAAGAGACCCAGTACTTC.

In this sample, this clone turned up a few times. The V and J genes are TRBV28 and TRBJ1-1; D uncertain. V was clipped by 2 bases and J by 2 bases, with 9 bases between them. CDR3 length: 14 residues. Germline CDR1 MDHEN, CDR2 SYDVKM. CDR3 region: CASSLLSTNTEAFF. In DNA, the CDR3 is TGTGCCAGCAGTTTACTGTCGACAAACACTGAAGCTTTCTTT. Based on the CDR3 plus reference TRBV28 and TRBJ1-1, the full variable domain is DVKVTQSSRYLVKRTGEKVFLECVQDMDHENMFWYRQDPGLGLRLIYFSYDVKMKEKGDIPEGYSVSREKKERFSLILESASTNQTSMYLCASSLLSTNTEAFFGQGTRLTVV.

This clone was seen a handful of times. The chain carries TRBV6-6 and TRBJ1-3; TRBD1 matches at 7 bases. With V trimmed by 5 bases and J by 2 bases, 9 bases remained unmatched. The germline V gene has CDR1 MNHNY and CDR2 SVGAGI (reference sequence). The CDR3 has 16 amino acids. DNA of the CDR3: TGTGCCAGCAGTGGGGGATGGCAGGGGGCTGGAAACACCATATATTTT. This translates into CASSGGWQGAGNTIYF.

The rearrangement uses TRBV5-1 and TRBJ2-7; D gene ambiguous. V was cut by 2 bases and J by 4 bases, with 10 bases left in between. The CDR3 contains 13 residues. Germline-derived CDR1 and CDR2 are SGHRS and YFSETQ. The CDR3 spells CASSFHSEYEQYF. CDR3 DNA: TGCGCCAGCAGCTTCCATTCGGAGTACGAGCAGTACTTC.

V gene TRBV25-1 combines with J gene TRBJ1-2; 7 bases map to TRBD1. The CDR3 has 17 residues. Germline CDR1 MGHDK, CDR2 SYGVNS. V lost 2 bases, J lost 4 bases, and 13 bases stayed unmatched. The CDR3 sequence is CASSERGQGERLYGYTF. The CDR3 nucleotides read TGTGCCAGCAGTGAAAGGGGTCAGGGGGAAAGGCTCTATGGCTACACCTTC.

The CDR3 spells CATTQTVLAYGYTF. The CDR3 DNA follows: TGTGCCACCACGCAAACAGTTCTGGCCTATGGCTACACCTTC. This chain joins TRBV10-3 and TRBJ1-2; unclear D gene. V was trimmed by 10 bases and J by 4 bases, leaving 19 bases between them. Germline-derived CDR1 and CDR2 are ENHRY and SYGVKD. CDR3 length equals 14 residues.

This clone was found a few times. This sequence joins TRBV4-3 and TRBJ2-7, with D possibly being TRBD1 (5 bases). Germline CDR1 reads LGHNA; CDR2 reads YSLEER. The CDR3 runs 15 residues. Trimming cost V 1 base and J 3 bases, with 13 bases left between them. CDR3 protein: CASSQGGHGFYEQYF. The CDR3 DNA is TGCGCCAGCAGCCAAGGGGGCCATGGGTTCTACGAGCAGTACTTC.

This clone was counted a few times. This chain links TRBV7-8 with TRBJ2-1; 8 bases are shared with TRBD1. CDR3 length equals 15 residues. Germline V gene lookup returns CDR1 SGHVS and CDR2 FQNEAQ. V lost 6 bases to trimming and J lost 5 bases; unmatched junction nucleotides: 9. The CDR3 DNA is TGTGCCAGCAGAACAAGGGGACAGGCAAACAATGAGCAGTTCTTC. This gives the protein CASRTRGQANNEQFF.

Note on this clone: A junction end diverges from the germline sequence, so it may reflect a read error. This chain links TRBV7-7 with TRBJ2-1, with D possibly matching TRBD1 (6 bases). The CDR3 runs 14 residues. Germline CDR1 is SSHAT and CDR2 is FNYEAQ (reference sequence). The CDR3 sequence is CASSKDRSGNEQFF. CDR3 DNA sequence: TGTGCTAGCAGCAAGGACAGAAGTGGCAATGAGCAGTTCTTC.

The rearrangement links TRBV28 to TRBJ2-5; the D gene could be TRBD1 or TRBD2 (5 bases each). Trimming took off 3 bases at V and 3 bases at J, with 8 bases between the two ends. Germline loops: CDR1 MDHEN, CDR2 SYDVKM. The CDR3 has 13 residues. The DNA for the CDR3 is TGTGCCAGCAGTTTTGGGACCGAAGAGACCCAGTACTTC. Translation: CASSFGTEETQYF. Complete variable domain (other parts from reference TRBV28 and TRBJ2-5): DVKVTQSSRYLVKRTGEKVFLECVQDMDHENMFWYRQDPGLGLRLIYFSYDVKMKEKGDIPEGYSVSREKKERFSLILESASTNQTSMYLCASSFGTEETQYFGPGTRLLVL.

As to this clone: A much bigger clone sits one base away, suggesting this may be a read error. Other DNA sequences within the sample encode an identical CDR3. The chain is built from TRBV28 and TRBJ2-1; D unclear. The V gene's germline CDR1 is MDHEN and CDR2 SYDVKM. Deletions cut 5 bases from V and 4 bases from J, with 3 bases between. The CDR3 is made up of 11 amino acids. For the CDR3, the DNA is TGTGCCAGCAGTCATTACAATGAGCAGTTCTTC. As protein: CASSHYNEQFF.

The chain uses TRBV15 and TRBJ2-7; 9 bases are a match to TRBD2. V shed 1 base, J shed 4 bases, and the junction held 5 bases outside the gene matches. This CDR3 region has 15 residues. Germline values: CDR1 LNHNV, CDR2 YYDKDF (reference sequence). CDR3: CATSRVLAGPYEQYF. For the CDR3, the DNA is TGTGCCACCAGCAGAGTGCTAGCGGGACCTTACGAGCAGTACTTC.

The V gene is TRBV10-3, the J gene TRBJ1-2; 8 positions agree with TRBD1. CDR3 length equals 12 residues. Germline lookup yields CDR1 ENHRY and CDR2 SYGVKD. With 4 bases clipped from V and 7 bases from J, the junction kept 2 bases outside the gene matches. The CDR3 loop is CAISGQGSGYTF. DNA of the CDR3: TGTGCCATCAGTGGACAGGGGTCTGGCTACACCTTC.